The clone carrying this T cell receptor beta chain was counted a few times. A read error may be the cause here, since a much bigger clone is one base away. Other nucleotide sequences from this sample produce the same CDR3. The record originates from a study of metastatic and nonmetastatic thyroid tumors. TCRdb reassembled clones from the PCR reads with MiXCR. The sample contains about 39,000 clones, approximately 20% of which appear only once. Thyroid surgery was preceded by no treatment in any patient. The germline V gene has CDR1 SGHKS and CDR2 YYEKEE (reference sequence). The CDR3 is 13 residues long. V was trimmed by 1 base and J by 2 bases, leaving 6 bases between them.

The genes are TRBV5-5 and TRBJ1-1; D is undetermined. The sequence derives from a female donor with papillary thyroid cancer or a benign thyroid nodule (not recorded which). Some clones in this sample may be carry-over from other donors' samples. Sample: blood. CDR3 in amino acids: CASSLLVNTEAFF. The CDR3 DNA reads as TGTGCCAGCAGCTTGTTGGTTAACACTGAAGCTTTCTTT. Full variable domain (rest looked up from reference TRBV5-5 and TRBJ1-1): DAGVTQSPTHLIKTRGQQVTLRCSPISGHKSVSWYQQVLGQGPQFIFQYYEKEERGRGNFPDRFSARQFPNYSSELNVNALLLGDSALYLCASSLLVNTEAFFGQGTRLTVV.